A single sample is the source of the 17 T cell receptor beta chains below, sequenced in a study of spatial heterogeneity in lung cancer. TCRdb re-derived calls from the 5' RACE reads in MiXCR, one entry per CDR3 protein. In the table there are 2,500 to 3,000 distinct CDR3 sequences, approximately 3% of which are singletons. The time point was: sample taken at primary tumor resection. The source was normal lung tissue next to the tumor, collected at surgery. These receptors all come from a male donor with early-stage non-small cell lung cancer.

The table lists this clonotype with many counts. The gene calls are TRBV5-1 and TRBJ2-7; weak D call: TRBD1 (8 bases). The V and J ends lost 2 bases and 1 base respectively, with 13 bases between them. This CDR3 has 15 residues. Germline CDR1 is SGHRS and CDR2 is YFSETQ. The CDR3 DNA reads TGCGCCAGCAGCTTAGGACAGGGACTATCCTACGAGCAGTACTTC. It translates to CASSLGQGLSYEQYF.

The chain links TRBV20-1 to TRBJ1-2, with a possible D match to TRBD1 (5 bases). CDR1 and CDR2 from the germline V gene are DFQATT and SNEGSKA (reference sequence). The V gene lost 5 bases and the J gene lost 6 bases, with 16 bases spanning the gap. CDR3 size: 13 residues. CDR3 bases: TGCAGTGCTGGCTCGGGGGGAGGAAATGGCTACACCTTC. The encoded protein is CSAGSGGGNGYTF.

By sample share, this clonotype is large. The J gene is TRBJ2-2, the V gene TRBV19, with D hard to call. The CDR3 covers 15 residues. Per germline, CDR1 LNHDA and CDR2 SQIVND (reference sequence). V dropped 7 bases and J dropped 7 bases, with 19 bases sitting between them. The CDR3 coding sequence is TGTGCCAGTACCCCCCCTCTCCCTTATAGCGGGGAGCTGTTTTTT. Translation: CASTPPLPYSGELFF. The full variable domain, with the rest looked up from reference TRBV19 and TRBJ2-2, is DGGITQSPKYLFRKEGQNVTLSCEQNLNHDAMYWYRQDPGQGLRLIYYSQIVNDFQKGDIAEGYSVSREKKESFPLTVTSAQKNPTAFYLCASTPPLPYSGELFFGEGSRLTVL.

This clonotype is classed as medium-sized. The chain couples TRBV15 to TRBJ2-1, with 11 bases that match TRBD1. Losses at the gene ends were 5 bases for V and 2 bases for J; bases not matched to a gene: 5. The germline V gene has CDR1 LNHNV and CDR2 YYDKDF (reference sequence). The CDR3 has 16 amino acids. CDR3 amino acids: CATSDGQGAAYNEQFF. CDR3 nucleotides: TGTGCCACCAGCGACGGACAGGGGGCTGCCTACAATGAGCAGTTCTTC.

By share, this clonotype counts as medium-sized (0.01 to 0.1%). The rearrangement joins TRBV10-3 to TRBJ2-4; maybe TRBD2 (6 bases). V was pared by 2 bases and J by 7 bases, with 12 bases between. CDR1 ENHRY and CDR2 SYGVKD come from the germline V gene. CDR3 length: 14 amino acids. The CDR3 nucleotides are TGTGCCATCAGTGAGGGGAGGACTCGGAACATTCAGTACTTC. Protein: CAISEGRTRNIQYF.

In its sample, this clonotype ranks as medium-sized. The V and J genes are TRBV4-1 and TRBJ1-1, with D tentatively TRBD1 (6 bases). This CDR3 is 16 amino acids long. V lost 4 bases to trimming and J lost 3 bases, with 18 bases between them. The germline gives CDR1 MGHRA, CDR2 YSYEKL. The chain's CDR3 is CASSPPGHFTDTEAFF. The CDR3 bases are TGCGCCAGCAGCCCCCCGGGACATTTTACGGACACTGAAGCTTTCTTT.

This clonotype was counted many times. The rearrangement joins TRBV7-9 to TRBJ2-3, with 8 bases lining up with TRBD1. CDR1 SEHNR and CDR2 FQNEAQ come from the germline V gene (reference sequence). V shed 2 bases and J 9 bases; nucleotides not matched to a gene: 4. CDR3 size: 13 residues. The CDR3 protein is CASSLPGQGTQYF. CDR3 DNA sequence: TGTGCCAGCAGCTTACCCGGACAGGGAACGCAGTATTTT.

In its sample, this clonotype ranks as medium-sized (0.01 to 0.1%). The J gene is TRBJ2-3, the V gene TRBV11-2; D uncertain. Germline V gene sequence: CDR1 SGHAT, CDR2 FQNNGV. Trimming cost V 1 base and J 1 base, with 6 bases left between them. The CDR3 is 14 residues long. CDR3 sequence (DNA): TGTGCCAGCAGCTTAGGTACGGGCACAGATACGCAGTATTTT. Amino acid sequence: CASSLGTGTDTQYF.

By frequency in the sample, this clonotype is medium-sized (0.01 to 0.1%). The chain joins TRBV12-3 or TRBV12-4 to TRBJ1-4, with TRBD1 matching 8 bases. The CDR3 covers 14 residues. V lost 6 bases and J lost 4; bases outside the gene matches: 4. CDR3 DNA: TGTGCCAGCAGAAACGACAGGGGTAATGAAAAACTGTTTTTT. This encodes CASRNDRGNEKLFF.

This clonotype has at least ten counts. This sequence joins TRBV2 and TRBJ2-1, with 15 nucleotides matching TRBD2. The CDR3 spans 16 residues. The V gene's germline CDR1 is SNHLY and CDR2 FYNNEI. J was trimmed by 5 bases and V by 6 bases; bases with no gene match: 5. CDR3 sequence (DNA): TGTGCCAGCAGCCCCGGACTAGCGGGAGGGAACAATGAGCAGTTCTTC. Its translation is CASSPGLAGGNNEQFF.

Sample share makes this clonotype large. CDR3 residues: CASSVTGLQADTQYF. The CDR3 bases are TGTGCCAGCAGCGTAACCGGGCTTCAAGCAGATACGCAGTATTTT. The gene calls are TRBV9 and TRBJ2-3, with no clear D. The CDR3 runs 15 residues. Germline V lookup: CDR1 SGDLS, CDR2 YYNGEE. V was shortened by 1 base and J by 4 bases, with 13 bases between the two germline ends.

This clonotype has ten or more counts. This chain uses TRBV28 with TRBJ2-2, with D possibly TRBD1 on 6 matching bases. The V gene lost 5 bases and the J gene lost 7 bases, with 14 bases spanning the gap. The CDR3 totals 14 residues. Germline V lookup: CDR1 MDHEN, CDR2 SYDVKM. CDR3: CASSPGARIGELFF. CDR3 coding DNA: TGTGCCAGCAGTCCAGGGGCGCGGATCGGGGAGCTGTTTTTT.

This clonotype was observed a few times. This sequence joins TRBV7-2 and TRBJ1-3; D gene uncertain. Looked up from germline, CDR1 is SGHTA and CDR2 is FQGNSA. CDR3 length equals 13 residues. Deletions cut 6 bases from V and 7 bases from J, with 13 bases between. CDR3 region: CASSLTVDNTIYF. DNA for the CDR3: TGTGCCAGCAGTTTGACCGTTGACAACACCATATATTTT. Based on the CDR3 plus reference TRBV7-2 and TRBJ1-3, the full variable domain is GAGVSQSPSNKVTEKGKDVELRCDPISGHTALYWYRQSLGQGLEFLIYFQGNSAPDKSGLPSDRFSAERTGGSVSTLTIQRTQQEDSAVYLCASSLTVDNTIYFGEGSWLTVV.

This clonotype was counted ten times or more. The rearrangement joins TRBV11-2 to TRBJ2-7, with D tentatively TRBD1 (5 bases). Deletions cut 8 bases from V and 4 bases from J, with 9 bases between. CDR1 is SGHAT and CDR2 is FQNNGV in the germline V gene. CDR3 length equals 11 residues. The chain's CDR3 is CASSRGYEQYF. Here the CDR3 DNA reads TGTGCCAGCTCAAGGGGTTACGAGCAGTACTTC.

In its sample, this clonotype ranks as medium-sized. The chain recombines TRBV6-1 with TRBJ2-3; 9 bases agree with TRBD2. CDR1 and CDR2 (germline): MNHNS, SASEGT. V lost 4 bases to trimming and J lost 3 bases; unmatched junction nucleotides: 5. The CDR3 runs to 15 residues. The CDR3 spells CASSGSGSRTDTQYF. As DNA, the CDR3 is TGTGCCAGCAGTGGTAGCGGGAGTAGGACAGATACGCAGTATTTT.

Judged by abundance, this clonotype is medium-sized. This chain uses TRBV27 with TRBJ1-1; D gene ambiguous. The V gene lost 5 bases and the J gene lost 1 base, with 2 bases spanning the gap. CDR1 and CDR2 (germline): MNHEY, SMNVEV (reference sequence). There are 11 residues in the CDR3. CDR3 sequence: CASSRNTEAFF. The DNA for the CDR3 is TGTGCCAGCAGTAGGAACACTGAAGCTTTCTTT.

This clonotype is termed medium-sized. The chain joins TRBV11-2 to TRBJ2-3, with 8 bases lining up with TRBD2. Germline V CDR1 and CDR2: SGHAT, FQNNGV. V dropped 5 bases and J dropped 5; count of bases not matched to a gene: 9. This CDR3 region has 15 residues. The CDR3 nucleotides read TGTGCCAGCAGCCCCCCCGGGGGGGCCGGAGATACGCAGTATTTT. Encoded protein: CASSPPGGAGDTQYF.